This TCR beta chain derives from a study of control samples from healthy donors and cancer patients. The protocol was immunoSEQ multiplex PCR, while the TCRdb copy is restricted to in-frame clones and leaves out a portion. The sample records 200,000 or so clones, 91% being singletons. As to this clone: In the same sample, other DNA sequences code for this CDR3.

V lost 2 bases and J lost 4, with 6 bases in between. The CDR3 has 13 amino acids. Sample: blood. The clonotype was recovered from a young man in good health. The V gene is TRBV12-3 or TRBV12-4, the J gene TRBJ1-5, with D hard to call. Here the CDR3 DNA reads TGTGCCAGCAGTTTAACCGGAAATCAGCCCCAGCATTTT. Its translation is CASSLTGNQPQHF.